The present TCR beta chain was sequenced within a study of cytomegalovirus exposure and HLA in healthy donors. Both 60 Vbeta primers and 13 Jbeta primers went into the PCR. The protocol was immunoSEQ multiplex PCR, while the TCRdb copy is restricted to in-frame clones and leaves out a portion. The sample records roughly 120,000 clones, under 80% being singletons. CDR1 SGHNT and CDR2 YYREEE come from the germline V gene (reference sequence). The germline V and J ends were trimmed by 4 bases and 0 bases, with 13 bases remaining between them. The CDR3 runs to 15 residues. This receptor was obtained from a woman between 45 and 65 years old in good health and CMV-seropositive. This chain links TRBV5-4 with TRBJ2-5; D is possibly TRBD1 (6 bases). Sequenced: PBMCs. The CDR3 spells CASSTYRDNQETQYF. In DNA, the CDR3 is TGTGCCAGCAGCACGTACCGGGACAACCAAGAGACCCAGTACTTC.